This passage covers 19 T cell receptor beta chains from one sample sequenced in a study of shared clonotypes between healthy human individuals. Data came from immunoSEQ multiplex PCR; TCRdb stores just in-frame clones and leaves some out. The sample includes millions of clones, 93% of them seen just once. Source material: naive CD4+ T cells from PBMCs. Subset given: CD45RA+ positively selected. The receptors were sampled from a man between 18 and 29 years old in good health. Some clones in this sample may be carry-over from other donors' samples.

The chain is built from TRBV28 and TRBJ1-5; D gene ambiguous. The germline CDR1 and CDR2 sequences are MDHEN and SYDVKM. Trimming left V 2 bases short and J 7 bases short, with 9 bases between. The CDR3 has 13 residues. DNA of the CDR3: TGTGCCAGCAGTTTAGGCAGGTGGCAGCCCCAGCATTTT. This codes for CASSLGRWQPQHF.

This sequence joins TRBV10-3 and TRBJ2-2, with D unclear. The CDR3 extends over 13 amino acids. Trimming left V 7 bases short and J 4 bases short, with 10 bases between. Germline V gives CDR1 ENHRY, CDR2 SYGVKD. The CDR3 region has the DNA TGTGCCATCAATCCAGGACCCACCGGGGAGCTGTTTTTT. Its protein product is CAINPGPTGELFF.

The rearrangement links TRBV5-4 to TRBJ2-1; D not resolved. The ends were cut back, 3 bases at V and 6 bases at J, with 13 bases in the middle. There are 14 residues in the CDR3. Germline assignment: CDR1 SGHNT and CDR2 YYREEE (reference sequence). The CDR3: CASSYPDESNEQFF. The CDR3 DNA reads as TGTGCCAGCAGCTACCCCGACGAAAGCAATGAGCAGTTCTTC.

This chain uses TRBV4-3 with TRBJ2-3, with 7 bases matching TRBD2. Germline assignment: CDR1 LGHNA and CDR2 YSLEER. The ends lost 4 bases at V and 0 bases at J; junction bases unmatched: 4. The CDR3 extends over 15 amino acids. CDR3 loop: CASSLGGSSTDTQYF. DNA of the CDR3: TGCGCCAGCAGCCTGGGGGGGTCTAGCACAGATACGCAGTATTTT.

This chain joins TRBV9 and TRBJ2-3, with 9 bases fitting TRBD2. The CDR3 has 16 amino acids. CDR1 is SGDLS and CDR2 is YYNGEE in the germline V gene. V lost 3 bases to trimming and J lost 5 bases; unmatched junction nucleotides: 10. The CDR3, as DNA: TGTGCCAGCAGCGGCCGGACTAGCGCTGGGGGAGATACGCAGTATTTT. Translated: CASSGRTSAGGDTQYF.

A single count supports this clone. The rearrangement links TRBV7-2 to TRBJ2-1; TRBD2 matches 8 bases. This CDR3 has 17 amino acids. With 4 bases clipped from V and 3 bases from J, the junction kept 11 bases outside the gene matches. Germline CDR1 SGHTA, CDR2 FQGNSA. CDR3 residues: CASSSGGATGLYNEQFF. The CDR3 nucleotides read TGTGCCAGCAGCTCCGGGGGGGCGACAGGCCTCTACAATGAGCAGTTCTTC.

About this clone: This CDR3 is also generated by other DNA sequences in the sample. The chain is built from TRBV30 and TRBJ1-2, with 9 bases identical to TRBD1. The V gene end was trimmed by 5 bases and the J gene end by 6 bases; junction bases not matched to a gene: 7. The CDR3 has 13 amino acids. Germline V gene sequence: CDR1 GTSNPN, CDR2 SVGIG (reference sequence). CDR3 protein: CAWSPGQGHGYTF. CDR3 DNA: TGTGCCTGGTCCCCGGGACAGGGACATGGCTACACCTTC.

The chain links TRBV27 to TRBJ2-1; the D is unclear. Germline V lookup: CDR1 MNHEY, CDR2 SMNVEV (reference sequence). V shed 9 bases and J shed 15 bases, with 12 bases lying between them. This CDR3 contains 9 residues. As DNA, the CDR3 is TGTGCCAGTCTCGCCCTTTCGTTCTTC. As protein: CASLALSFF.

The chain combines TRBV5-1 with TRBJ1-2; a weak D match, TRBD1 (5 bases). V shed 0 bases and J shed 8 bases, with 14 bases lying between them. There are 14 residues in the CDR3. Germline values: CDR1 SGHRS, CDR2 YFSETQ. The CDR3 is CASSLAGGDRGYTF. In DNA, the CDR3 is TGCGCCAGCAGCTTGGCCGGAGGGGATCGCGGCTACACCTTC.

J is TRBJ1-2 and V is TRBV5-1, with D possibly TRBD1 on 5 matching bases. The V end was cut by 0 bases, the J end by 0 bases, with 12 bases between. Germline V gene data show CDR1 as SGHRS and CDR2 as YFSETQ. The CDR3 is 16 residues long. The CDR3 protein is CASSLAGDLTNYGYTF. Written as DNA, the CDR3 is TGCGCCAGCAGCTTGGCTGGGGACCTAACTAACTATGGCTACACCTTC.

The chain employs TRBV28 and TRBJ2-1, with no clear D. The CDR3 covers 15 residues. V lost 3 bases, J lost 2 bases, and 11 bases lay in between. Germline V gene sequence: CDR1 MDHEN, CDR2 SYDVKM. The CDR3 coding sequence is TGTGCCAGCAGTTTGGGTCCCGGAACCTACAATGAGCAGTTCTTC. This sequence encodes CASSLGPGTYNEQFF.

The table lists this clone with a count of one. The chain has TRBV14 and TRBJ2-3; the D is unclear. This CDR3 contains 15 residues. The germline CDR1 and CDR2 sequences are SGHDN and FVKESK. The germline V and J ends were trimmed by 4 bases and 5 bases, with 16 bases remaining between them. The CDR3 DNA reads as TGTGCCAGCAGCCTACGGACCAGCCAAGTAGATACGCAGTATTTT. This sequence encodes CASSLRTSQVDTQYF. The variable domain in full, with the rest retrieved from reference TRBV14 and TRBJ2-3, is EAGVTQFPSHSVIEKGQTVTLRCDPISGHDNLYWYRRVMGKEIKFLLHFVKESKQDESGMPNNRFLAERTGGTYSTLKVQPAELEDSGVYFCASSLRTSQVDTQYFGPGTRLTVL.

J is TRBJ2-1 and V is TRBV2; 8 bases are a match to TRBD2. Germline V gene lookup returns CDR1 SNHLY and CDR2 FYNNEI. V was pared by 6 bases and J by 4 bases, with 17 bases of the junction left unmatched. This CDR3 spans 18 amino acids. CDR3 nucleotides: TGTGCCAGCAGGGGGACCGACGGTAGCGGGATAGGGTACAATGAGCAGTTCTTC. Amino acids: CASRGTDGSGIGYNEQFF.

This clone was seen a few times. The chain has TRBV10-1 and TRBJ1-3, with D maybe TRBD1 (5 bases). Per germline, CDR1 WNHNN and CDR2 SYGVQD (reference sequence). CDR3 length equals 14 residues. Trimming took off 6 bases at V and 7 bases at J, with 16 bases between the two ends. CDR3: CASSSGTPTNTIYF. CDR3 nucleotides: TGCGCCAGCAGCTCCGGGACCCCGACCAACACCATATATTTT.

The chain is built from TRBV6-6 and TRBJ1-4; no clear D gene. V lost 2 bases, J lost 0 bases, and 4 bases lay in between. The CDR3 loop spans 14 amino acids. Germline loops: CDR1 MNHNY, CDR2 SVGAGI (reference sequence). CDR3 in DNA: TGTGCCAGCAGTTACACTGCAACTAATGAAAAACTGTTTTTT. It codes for CASSYTATNEKLFF.

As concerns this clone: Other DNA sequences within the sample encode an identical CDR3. The CDR3 DNA sequence: TGTGCCAGTAGTATATCGGGAGCCTACAATCAGCCCCAGCATTTT. Protein product: CASSISGAYNQPQHF. The chain couples TRBV19 to TRBJ1-5; D is uncertain. V was cut by 2 bases and J by 3 bases, with 11 bases left in between. CDR1 and CDR2 from the germline V gene are LNHDA and SQIVND (reference sequence). The CDR3 contains 15 residues.

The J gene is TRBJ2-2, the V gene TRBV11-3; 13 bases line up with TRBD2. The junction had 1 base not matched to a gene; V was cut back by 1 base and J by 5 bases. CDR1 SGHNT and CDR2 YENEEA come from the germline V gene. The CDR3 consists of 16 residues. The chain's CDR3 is CASSLGTSGSTGELFF. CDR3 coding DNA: TGTGCCAGCAGCTTAGGGACTAGCGGGAGTACCGGGGAGCTGTTTTTT.

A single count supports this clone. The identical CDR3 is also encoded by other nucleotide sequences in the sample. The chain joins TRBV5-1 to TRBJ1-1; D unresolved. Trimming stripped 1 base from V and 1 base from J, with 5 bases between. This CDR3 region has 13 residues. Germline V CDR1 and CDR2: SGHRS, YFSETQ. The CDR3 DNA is TGCGCCAGCAGCTTGTCCGCGAACACTGAAGCTTTCTTT. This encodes CASSLSANTEAFF.

CDR3 in amino acids: CASSLGGGDGYTF. CDR3 DNA sequence: TGTGCCAGCTCGCTCGGGGGGGGAGATGGCTACACCTTC. The gene calls are TRBV18 and TRBJ1-2; tentatively, D is TRBD1 (5 bases). CDR1 KGHSH and CDR2 LQKENI come from the germline V gene. The V and J ends lost 6 bases and 6 bases respectively, with 14 bases between them. The CDR3 consists of 13 residues.